The 26 T cell receptor beta chains presented below share a single source sample, sequenced in a study of blood T cells in healthy people across ages. For the second PCR, which ran for 7 to 11 cycles, a sample-barcoded 5' primer and a J-beta primer mix were used. TCRdb reprocessed the 5' RACE reads via MiXCR and lists one record per CDR3 protein. Among more than 800,000 distinct CDR3 sequences, around 43% were seen once, and the ten largest hold 15% to 20%. The sequencing input was blood. The receptors come from a woman aged 55-69 years in good health.

The CDR3, as DNA: TGCAGTACCAGACGGTCGCAAAACGGGTCCGGAGTGTGGTTGCTATCTGAAGCTTTCTTT. Translation gives CSTRRSQNGSGVWLLSEAFF. This chain links TRBV20-1 with TRBJ1-1, with D unresolved. Germline V lookup: CDR1 DFQATT, CDR2 SNEGSKA (reference sequence). The V and J ends lost 8 bases and 6 bases respectively, with 40 bases between them. This CDR3 is built from 20 residues.

This clonotype has just a few counts. This chain links TRBV5-5 with TRBJ2-1; D may match TRBD1 or TRBD2 (5 bases each). Germline-derived CDR1 and CDR2 are SGHKS and YYEKEE (reference sequence). The CDR3 extends over 15 amino acids. With 0 bases removed from V and 8 bases from J, the gap between germline ends came to 15 bases. CDR3 loop: CASSLVQGVVDEQFF. The CDR3 bases are TGTGCCAGCAGCTTGGTGCAGGGAGTGGTGGATGAGCAGTTCTTC. The whole variable domain, remainder taken from reference TRBV5-5 and TRBJ2-1, is DAGVTQSPTHLIKTRGQQVTLRCSPISGHKSVSWYQQVLGQGPQFIFQYYEKEERGRGNFPDRFSARQFPNYSSELNVNALLLGDSALYLCASSLVQGVVDEQFFGPGTRLTVL.

This chain joins TRBV20-1 and TRBJ2-1; 14 bases map to TRBD2. Germline trimming cut 3 bases from V and 5 bases from J; bases unmatched to any gene: 9. CDR1 and CDR2 from the germline V gene are DFQATT and SNEGSKA (reference sequence). This CDR3 is built from 17 residues. The CDR3 coding sequence is TGCAGTGCTAGGTTACCGGGACTAGCGGGAGACCACAATGAGCAGTTCTTC. Its translation: CSARLPGLAGDHNEQFF.

The J gene is TRBJ1-2, the V gene TRBV20-1; possibly TRBD1 for D (6 bases). Germline loops: CDR1 DFQATT, CDR2 SNEGSKA (reference sequence). This CDR3 spans 16 amino acids. V was clipped by 3 bases and J by 8 bases, with 25 bases between them. CDR3 region: CSARGGMMGTLRGYTF. The CDR3 region has the DNA TGCAGTGCTAGGGGGGGCATGATGGGAACCCTTCGGGGCTACACCTTC.

This clonotype was seen more than once but under ten times. V and J are TRBV9 and TRBJ2-5; D remains unclear. The CDR3 is 15 amino acids. V lost 4 bases and J 4 bases, leaving 17 bases between the germline ends. Germline CDR1 reads SGDLS; CDR2 reads YYNGEE. CDR3 protein: CASSTKRGTPETQYF. The CDR3 region has the DNA TGTGCCAGCAGCACAAAAAGAGGTACTCCAGAGACCCAGTACTTC.

This clonotype was picked up a small number of times. V gene TRBV15 combines with J gene TRBJ2-7; D may be TRBD1 (6 bases). The CDR3 is made up of 13 amino acids. With 5 bases removed from V and 4 bases from J, the gap between germline ends came to 12 bases. Germline CDR1 LNHNV, CDR2 YYDKDF (reference sequence). CDR3 DNA: TGTGCCACCAGCTCTTTGAGGGGGTACGAGCAGTACTTC. This sequence encodes CATSSLRGYEQYF.

This chain joins TRBV4-3 and TRBJ2-1; D is perhaps TRBD1 (6 bases). This CDR3 contains 16 residues. V lost 3 bases and J lost 0, with 12 bases in between. Germline V gives CDR1 LGHNA, CDR2 YSLEER. This chain's CDR3 is CASSHADRLSYNEQFF. The CDR3 DNA sequence: TGCGCCAGCAGCCACGCCGACAGGCTCTCCTACAATGAGCAGTTCTTC.

In DNA, the CDR3 is TGTGCCAGCAGGGACGCCAGTCTCAATCAGCCCCAGCATTTT. Translation gives CASRDASLNQPQHF. The chain recombines TRBV7-2 with TRBJ1-5; D unresolved. The CDR3 runs 14 residues. The germline V gene encodes CDR1 SGHTA and CDR2 FQGNSA. V was shortened by 6 bases and J by 3 bases, with 12 bases between the two germline ends.

The rearrangement joins TRBV7-8 to TRBJ2-7; 10 positions agree with TRBD2. CDR1 and CDR2 (germline): SGHVS, FQNEAQ. The CDR3 consists of 18 residues. Unmatched junction bases numbered 21, after V lost 8 bases and J lost 5 bases. The CDR3 DNA is TGTGCCAGCCGTGCTCGCGGGACTAGCGTACACTGGGCCCACGAGCAGTACTTC. Translating it yields CASRARGTSVHWAHEQYF.

The chain couples TRBV29-1 to TRBJ2-5, with D perhaps being TRBD1 or TRBD2 (5 bases each). Germline V CDR1 and CDR2: SQVTM, ANQGSEA. The V gene lost 6 bases and the J gene lost 2 bases, with 10 bases spanning the gap. CDR3 length equals 12 residues. The CDR3 DNA reads as TGCAGCGTGGGGGACGAGCAAGAGACCCAGTACTTC. Its protein product is CSVGDEQETQYF.

This clonotype was detected ten times or more. This chain joins TRBV20-1 and TRBJ2-5; D unclear. This CDR3 is 13 amino acids long. Germline lookup yields CDR1 DFQATT and CDR2 SNEGSKA (reference sequence). Trimming left V 3 bases short and J 4 bases short, with 12 bases between. CDR3 sequence reads: CSASIGTIETQYF. Here the CDR3 DNA reads TGCAGTGCTAGTATAGGTACAATAGAGACCCAGTACTTC.

The chain links TRBV7-2 to TRBJ2-7; 7 nucleotides match TRBD2. The V gene end was trimmed by 5 bases and the J gene end by 0 bases; junction bases not matched to a gene: 10. The germline V gene encodes CDR1 SGHTA and CDR2 FQGNSA. The CDR3 consists of 16 residues. CDR3 region: CASSTTGTKSSYEQYF. CDR3 nucleotide sequence: TGTGCCAGCAGCACCACCGGGACTAAGAGCTCCTACGAGCAGTACTTC.

The rearrangement links TRBV19 to TRBJ1-2, with D hard to call. CDR1 and CDR2 (germline): LNHDA, SQIVND (reference sequence). Trimming removed 4 bases at V and 5 bases at J, with 17 bases between. This CDR3 has 15 residues. The CDR3 is CASSTHMGGSYGYTF. Here the CDR3 DNA reads TGTGCCAGTAGTACCCACATGGGAGGGTCGTATGGCTACACCTTC.

The CDR3 coding sequence is TGTGCCAGCAGCCAGAGAGACAGGGGGGGCTACAATGAGCAGTTCTTC. Its translation is CASSQRDRGGYNEQFF. V usage is TRBV4-2 and J usage is TRBJ2-1; 9 nucleotides agree with TRBD1. The CDR3 has 16 residues. V was clipped by 3 bases and J by 3 bases; unmatched bases: 6. Germline values: CDR1 LGHNA, CDR2 YNFKEQ.

A few counts support this clonotype. The J gene is TRBJ2-1, the V gene TRBV7-3; 7 positions agree with TRBD2. CDR3 length: 14 amino acids. Germline loops: CDR1 SGHTA, CDR2 FQGTGA. The junction had 9 bases not matched to a gene; V was cut back by 5 bases and J by 8 bases. CDR3 sequence: CASSHGLGGDEQFF. In nucleotides, the CDR3 is TGTGCCAGCAGCCACGGACTAGGAGGGGATGAGCAGTTCTTC.

This chain links TRBV5-1 with TRBJ2-7, with D tentatively TRBD1 (6 bases). Deletions cut 1 base from V and 7 bases from J, with 12 bases between. CDR3 length: 13 residues. Germline values: CDR1 SGHRS, CDR2 YFSETQ. The CDR3 coding sequence is TGCGCCAGCAGCTTGACAAGGGACAATGAGCAGTACTTC. Protein sequence: CASSLTRDNEQYF.

The chain employs TRBV20-1 and TRBJ2-5, with D perhaps TRBD1 (6 bases). The CDR3 consists of 13 residues. The germline V gene has CDR1 DFQATT and CDR2 SNEGSKA (reference sequence). V was trimmed by 3 bases and J by 1 base, leaving 9 bases between them. The CDR3 DNA reads as TGCAGTGCTAGGGACAGCTTCCAAGAGACCCAGTACTTC. Translation: CSARDSFQETQYF.

The rearrangement joins TRBV2 to TRBJ2-4; 10 bases agree with TRBD2. Gene TRBJ2-7 matches the end of the DNA better, so the J call may be wrong. Germline V gene data show CDR1 as SNHLY and CDR2 as FYNNEI. The CDR3 loop spans 18 amino acids. CDR3 nucleotide sequence: TGTGCCAGCAGTTACTTGGGTGGTAGCGGGAGGTCTTCTTACGAGCAGTACTTC. It encodes CASSYLGGSGRSSYEQYF.

The chain links TRBV5-6 to TRBJ1-1; TRBD1 might be the D (5 bases). Per germline, CDR1 SGHDT and CDR2 YYEEEE. V was trimmed by 5 bases and J by 11 bases, leaving 19 bases between them. CDR3 length: 13 amino acids. CDR3 nucleotide sequence: TGTGCCAGCAGTCGAGGGGTTGCGGGTGAGGCTTTCTTT. Encoded protein: CASSRGVAGEAFF. Full variable domain (missing parts from reference TRBV5-6 and TRBJ1-1): DAGVTQSPTHLIKTRGQQVTLRCSPKSGHDTVSWYQQALGQGPQFIFQYYEEEERQRGNFPDRFSGHQFPNYSSELNVNALLLGDSALYLCASSRGVAGEAFFGQGTRLTVV.

This clonotype was seen a handful of times. The CDR3 region is CAWNSVPFSYEQYF. The CDR3 nucleotides read TGTGCCTGGAACAGCGTACCATTCTCCTACGAGCAGTACTTC. The chain links TRBV30 to TRBJ2-7, with D unresolved. Looked up from germline, CDR1 is GTSNPN and CDR2 is SVGIG (reference sequence). V gave up 4 bases and J gave up 0 bases, with 13 bases separating them. This CDR3 is 14 amino acids long.

The table lists this clonotype with a few counts. The chain recombines TRBV7-9 with TRBJ2-7, with 10 bases lining up with TRBD2. The V segment lost 4 bases and the J segment 7 bases; nucleotides outside the gene matches: 4. Germline values: CDR1 SEHNR, CDR2 FQNEAQ (reference sequence). CDR3 length: 13 residues. CDR3 in DNA: TGTGCCAGCAGCTACCAGGGACTAGCGGAGCAGTACTTC. It specifies CASSYQGLAEQYF.

This CDR3 reads CASSLSGRAEQFF. CDR3 bases: TGTGCCAGCAGCCTAAGCGGGAGGGCTGAGCAGTTCTTC. V gene TRBV25-1 combines with J gene TRBJ2-1; TRBD2 matches 10 bases. V shed 6 bases, J shed 9 bases, and the junction held 5 bases outside the gene matches. CDR1 is MGHDK and CDR2 is SYGVNS in the germline V gene. The CDR3 has 13 residues. Combining the CDR3 with reference TRBV25-1 and TRBJ2-1 gives the whole variable domain EADIYQTPRYLVIGTGKKITLECSQTMGHDKMYWYQQDPGMELHLIHYSYGVNSTEKGDLSSESTVSRIRTEHFPLTLESARPSHTSQYLCASSLSGRAEQFFGPGTRLTVL.

This clonotype was seen once. One end of the junction fails to match germline, which may point to a read error. The chain has TRBV14 and TRBJ2-7, with 8 bases aligning to TRBD1. The germline CDR1 and CDR2 sequences are SGHDN and FVKESK. The CDR3 runs to 14 residues. The CDR3 region is CAGSQVQGAHEQYF. The CDR3 DNA reads TGTGCCGGCAGCCAAGTCCAGGGGGCCCACGAGCAGTACTTC. Variable domain in full (rest from reference TRBV14 and TRBJ2-7): EAGVTQFPSHSVIEKGQTVTLRCDPISGHDNLYWYRRVMGKEIKFLLHFVKESKQDESGMPNNRFLAERTGGTYSTLKVQPAELEDSGVYFCAGSQVQGAHEQYFGPGTRLTVT.

The chain is built from TRBV7-8 and TRBJ2-7; 8 nucleotides align to TRBD1. The germline gives CDR1 SGHVS, CDR2 FQNEAQ. This CDR3 is built from 15 residues. V lost 1 base, J lost 3 bases, and 5 bases stayed unmatched. CDR3: CASSLGTGKHYEQYF. In DNA form, the CDR3 reads TGTGCCAGCAGCTTAGGGACAGGGAAACACTACGAGCAGTACTTC.

The chain couples TRBV20-1 to TRBJ1-5; D unclear. CDR3 length: 14 amino acids. With 3 bases removed from V and 3 bases from J, the gap between germline ends came to 12 bases. Germline values: CDR1 DFQATT, CDR2 SNEGSKA (reference sequence). The CDR3, as DNA: TGCAGTGCTAGGGATCGCCTGAACAATCAGCCCCAGCATTTT. Amino acid sequence: CSARDRLNNQPQHF.

V gene TRBV5-1 combines with J gene TRBJ2-7, with a weak D call TRBD2 (5 bases). The germline gives CDR1 SGHRS, CDR2 YFSETQ. Between the trimmed V and J ends, which lost 4 bases and 3 bases, there was a span of 26 bases. The CDR3 sequence is 18 residues long. CDR3 sequence (DNA): TGCGCCAGCAGCCCTGGAGGCGGTAGCTCGGTTGTTGGCTACGAGCAGTACTTC. Amino acid sequence: CASSPGGGSSVVGYEQYF.